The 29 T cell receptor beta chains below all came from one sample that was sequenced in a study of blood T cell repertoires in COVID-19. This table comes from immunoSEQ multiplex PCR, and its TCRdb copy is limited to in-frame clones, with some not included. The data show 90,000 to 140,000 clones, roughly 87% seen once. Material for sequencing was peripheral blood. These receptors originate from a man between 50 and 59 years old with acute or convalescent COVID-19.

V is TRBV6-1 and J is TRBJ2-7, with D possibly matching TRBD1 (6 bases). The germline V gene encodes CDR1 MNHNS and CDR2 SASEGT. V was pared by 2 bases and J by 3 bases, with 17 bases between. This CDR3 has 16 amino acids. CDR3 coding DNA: TGTGCCAGCAGTGAATCTCCCAGGGGACGATACTACGAGCAGTACTTC. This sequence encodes CASSESPRGRYYEQYF.

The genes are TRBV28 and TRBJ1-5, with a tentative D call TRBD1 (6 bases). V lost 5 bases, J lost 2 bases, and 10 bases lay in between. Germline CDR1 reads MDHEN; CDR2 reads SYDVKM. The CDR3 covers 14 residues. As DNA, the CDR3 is TGTGCCAGCAGTGTCGGGGGGCGCAATCAGCCCCAGCATTTT. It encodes CASSVGGRNQPQHF. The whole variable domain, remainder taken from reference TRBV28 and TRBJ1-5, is DVKVTQSSRYLVKRTGEKVFLECVQDMDHENMFWYRQDPGLGLRLIYFSYDVKMKEKGDIPEGYSVSREKKERFSLILESASTNQTSMYLCASSVGGRNQPQHFGDGTRLSIL.

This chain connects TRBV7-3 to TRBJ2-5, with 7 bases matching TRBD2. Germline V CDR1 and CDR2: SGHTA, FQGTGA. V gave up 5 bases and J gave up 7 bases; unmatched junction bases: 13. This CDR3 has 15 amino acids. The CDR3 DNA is TGTGCCAGCAGCCTCGGGGGAGGGCCCGGGGTGACCCAGTACTTC. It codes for CASSLGGGPGVTQYF.

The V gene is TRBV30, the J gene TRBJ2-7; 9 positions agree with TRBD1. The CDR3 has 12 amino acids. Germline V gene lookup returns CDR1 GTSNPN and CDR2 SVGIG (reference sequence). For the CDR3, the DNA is TGTGCAGTACAGGGGGCGCCCCACGAGCAGTACTTC. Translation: CAVQGAPHEQYF. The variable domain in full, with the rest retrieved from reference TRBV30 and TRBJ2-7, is SQTIHQWPATLVQPVGSPLSLECTVEGTSNPNLYWYRQAAGRGLQLLFYSVGIGQISSEVPQNLSASRPQDRQFILSSKKLLLSDSGFYLCAVQGAPHEQYFGPGTRLTVT.

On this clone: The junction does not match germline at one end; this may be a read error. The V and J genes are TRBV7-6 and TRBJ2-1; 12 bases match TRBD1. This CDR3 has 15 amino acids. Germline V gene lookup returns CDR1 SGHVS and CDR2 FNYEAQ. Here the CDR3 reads CASSVAGTGGHEQFF. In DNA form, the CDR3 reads TGTGCCAGCAGCGTAGCCGGGACAGGGGGCCATGAGCAGTTCTTC. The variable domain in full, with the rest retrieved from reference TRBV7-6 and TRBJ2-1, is GAGVSQSPRYKVTKRGQDVALRCDPISGHVSLYWYRQALGQGPEFLTYFNYEAQQDKSGLPNDRFSAERPEGSISTLTIQRTEQRDSAMYRCASSVAGTGGHEQFFGPGTRLTVL.

CDR3 sequence (DNA): TGTGCCACCAGTGATTTCCGAGCGCAGGGGGCCCCCCGAGAGACCCAGTACTTC. Amino acids: CATSDFRAQGAPRETQYF. This chain links TRBV24-1 with TRBJ2-5; 8 positions agree with TRBD1. V shed 1 base and J 4 bases; nucleotides not matched to a gene: 13. The germline CDR1 and CDR2 sequences are KGHDR and SFDVKD. This CDR3 has 18 amino acids.

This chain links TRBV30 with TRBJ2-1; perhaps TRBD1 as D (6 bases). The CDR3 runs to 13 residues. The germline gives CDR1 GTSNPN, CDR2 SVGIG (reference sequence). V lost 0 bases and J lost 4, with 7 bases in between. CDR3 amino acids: CAWSVGGYNEQFF. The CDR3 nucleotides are TGTGCCTGGAGTGTAGGGGGATACAATGAGCAGTTCTTC.

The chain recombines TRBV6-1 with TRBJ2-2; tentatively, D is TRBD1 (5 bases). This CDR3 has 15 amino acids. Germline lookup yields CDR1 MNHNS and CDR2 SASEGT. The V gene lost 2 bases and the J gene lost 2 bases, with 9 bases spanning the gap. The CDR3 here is CASSERTLNTGELFF. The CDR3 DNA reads TGTGCCAGCAGTGAACGGACATTAAACACCGGGGAGCTGTTTTTT.

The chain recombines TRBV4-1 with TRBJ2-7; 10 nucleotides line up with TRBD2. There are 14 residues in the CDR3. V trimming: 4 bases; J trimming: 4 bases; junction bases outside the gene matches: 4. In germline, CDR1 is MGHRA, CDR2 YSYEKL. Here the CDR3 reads CASSPLAGAYEQYF. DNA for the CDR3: TGCGCCAGCAGCCCTCTAGCGGGGGCTTACGAGCAGTACTTC.

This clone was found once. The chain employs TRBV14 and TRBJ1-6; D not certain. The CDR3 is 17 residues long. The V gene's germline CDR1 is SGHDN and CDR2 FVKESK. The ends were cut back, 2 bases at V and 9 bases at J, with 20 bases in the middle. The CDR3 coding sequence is TGTGCCAGCAGCCAACGACATGGTGGTAAAGTTATTTCACCCCTCCACTTT. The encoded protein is CASSQRHGGKVISPLHF.

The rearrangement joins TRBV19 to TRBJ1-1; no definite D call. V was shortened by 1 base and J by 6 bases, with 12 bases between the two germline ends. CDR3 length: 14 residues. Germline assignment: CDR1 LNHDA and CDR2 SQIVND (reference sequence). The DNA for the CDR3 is TGTGCCAGTAGTATAGTTCTCGGTTCCTCTGAAGCTTTCTTT. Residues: CASSIVLGSSEAFF.

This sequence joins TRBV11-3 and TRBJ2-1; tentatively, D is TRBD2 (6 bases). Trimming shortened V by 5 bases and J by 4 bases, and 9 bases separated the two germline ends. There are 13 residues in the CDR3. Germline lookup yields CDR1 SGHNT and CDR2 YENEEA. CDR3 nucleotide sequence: TGTGCCAGCAGCGCGGGACTGTACAATGAGCAGTTCTTC. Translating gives CASSAGLYNEQFF.

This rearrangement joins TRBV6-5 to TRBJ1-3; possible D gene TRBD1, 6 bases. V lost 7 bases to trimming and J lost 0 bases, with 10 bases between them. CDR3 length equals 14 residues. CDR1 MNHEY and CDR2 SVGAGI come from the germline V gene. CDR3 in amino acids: CASNPTGSGNTIYF. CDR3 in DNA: TGTGCCAGCAACCCGACAGGCTCTGGAAACACCATATATTTT.

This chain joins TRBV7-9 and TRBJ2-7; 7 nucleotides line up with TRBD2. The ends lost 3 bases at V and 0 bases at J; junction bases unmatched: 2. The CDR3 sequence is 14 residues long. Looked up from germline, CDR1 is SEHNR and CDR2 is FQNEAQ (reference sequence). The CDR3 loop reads CASSFRGSSYEQYF. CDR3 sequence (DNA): TGTGCCAGCAGCTTTCGCGGGAGCTCCTACGAGCAGTACTTC.

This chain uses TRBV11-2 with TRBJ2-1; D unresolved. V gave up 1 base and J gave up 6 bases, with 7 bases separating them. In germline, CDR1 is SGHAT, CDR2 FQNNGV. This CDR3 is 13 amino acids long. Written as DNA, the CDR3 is TGTGCCAGCAGCTTAGTAAGCTTCAATGAGCAGTTCTTC. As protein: CASSLVSFNEQFF. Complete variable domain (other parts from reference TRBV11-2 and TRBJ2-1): EAGVAQSPRYKIIEKRQSVAFWCNPISGHATLYWYQQILGQGPKLLIQFQNNGVVDDSQLPKDRFSAERLKGVDSTLKIQPAKLEDSAVYLCASSLVSFNEQFFGPGTRLTVL.

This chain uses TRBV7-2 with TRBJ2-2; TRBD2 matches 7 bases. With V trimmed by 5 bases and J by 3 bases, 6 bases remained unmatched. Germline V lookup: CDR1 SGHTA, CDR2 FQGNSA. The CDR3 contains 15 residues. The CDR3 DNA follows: TGTGCCAGCAGCCCTCGGGACTATCACACCGGGGAGCTGTTTTTT. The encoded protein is CASSPRDYHTGELFF.

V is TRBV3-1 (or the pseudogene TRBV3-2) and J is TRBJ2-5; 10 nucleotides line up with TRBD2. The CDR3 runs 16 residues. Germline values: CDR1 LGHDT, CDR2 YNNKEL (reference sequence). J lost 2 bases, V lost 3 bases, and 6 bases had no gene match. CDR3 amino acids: CASSQVSGGFQETQYF. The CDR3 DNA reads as TGTGCCAGCAGCCAGGTTAGCGGGGGGTTTCAAGAGACCCAGTACTTC.

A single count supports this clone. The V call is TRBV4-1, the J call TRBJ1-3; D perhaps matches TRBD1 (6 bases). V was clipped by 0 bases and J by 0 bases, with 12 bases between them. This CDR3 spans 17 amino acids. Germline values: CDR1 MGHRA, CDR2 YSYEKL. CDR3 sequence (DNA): TGCGCCAGCAGCCAAGATATCGACAGGAGCTCTGGAAACACCATATATTTT. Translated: CASSQDIDRSSGNTIYF.

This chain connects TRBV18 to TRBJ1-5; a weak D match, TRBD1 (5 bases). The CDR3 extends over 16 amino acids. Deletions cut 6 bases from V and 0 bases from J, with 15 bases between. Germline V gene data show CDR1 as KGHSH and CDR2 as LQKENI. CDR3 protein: CASSLETVNSNQPQHF. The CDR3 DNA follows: TGTGCCAGCTCCCTGGAGACAGTGAATAGCAATCAGCCCCAGCATTTT.

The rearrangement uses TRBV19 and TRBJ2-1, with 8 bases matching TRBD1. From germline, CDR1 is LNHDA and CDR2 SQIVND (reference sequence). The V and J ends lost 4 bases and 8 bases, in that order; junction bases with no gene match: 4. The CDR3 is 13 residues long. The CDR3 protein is CASSKQGGDEQFF. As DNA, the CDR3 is TGTGCCAGTAGTAAACAGGGGGGCGATGAGCAGTTCTTC.

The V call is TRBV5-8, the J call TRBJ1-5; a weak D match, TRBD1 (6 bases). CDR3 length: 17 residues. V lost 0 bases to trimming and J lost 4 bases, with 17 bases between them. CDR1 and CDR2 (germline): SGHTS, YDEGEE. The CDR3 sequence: CASSLGTATLSNQPQHF. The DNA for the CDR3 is TGTGCCAGCAGCTTGGGGACAGCGACCCTTTCTAATCAGCCCCAGCATTTT.

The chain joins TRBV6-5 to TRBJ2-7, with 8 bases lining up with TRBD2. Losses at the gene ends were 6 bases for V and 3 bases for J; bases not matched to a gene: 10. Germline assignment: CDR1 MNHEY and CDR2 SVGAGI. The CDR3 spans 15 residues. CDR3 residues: CASRSKRELHYEQYF. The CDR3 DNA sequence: TGTGCCAGCAGGTCCAAGCGGGAGTTACACTACGAGCAGTACTTC.

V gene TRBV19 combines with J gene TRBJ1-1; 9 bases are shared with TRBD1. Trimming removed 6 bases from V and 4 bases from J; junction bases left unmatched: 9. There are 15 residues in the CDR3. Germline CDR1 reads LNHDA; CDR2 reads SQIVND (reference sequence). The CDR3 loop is CASSRKKQGATEAFF. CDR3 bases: TGTGCCAGTAGCCGGAAAAAACAGGGGGCCACTGAAGCTTTCTTT. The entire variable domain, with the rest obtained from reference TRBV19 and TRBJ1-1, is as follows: DGGITQSPKYLFRKEGQNVTLSCEQNLNHDAMYWYRQDPGQGLRLIYYSQIVNDFQKGDIAEGYSVSREKKESFPLTVTSAQKNPTAFYLCASSRKKQGATEAFFGQGTRLTVV.

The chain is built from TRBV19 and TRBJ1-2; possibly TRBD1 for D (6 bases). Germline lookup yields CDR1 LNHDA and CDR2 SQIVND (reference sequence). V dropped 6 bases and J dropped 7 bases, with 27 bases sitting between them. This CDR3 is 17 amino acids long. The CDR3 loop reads CASSLEGGDYLSLGYTF. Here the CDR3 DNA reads TGTGCCAGTAGCCTCGAGGGGGGGGACTACTTGTCTCTTGGCTACACCTTC.

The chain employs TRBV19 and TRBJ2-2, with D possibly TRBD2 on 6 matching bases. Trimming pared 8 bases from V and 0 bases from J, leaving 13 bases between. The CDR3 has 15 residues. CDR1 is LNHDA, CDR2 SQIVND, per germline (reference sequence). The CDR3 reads CASAPGEANTGELFF. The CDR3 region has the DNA TGTGCCAGTGCCCCGGGGGAAGCGAACACCGGGGAGCTGTTTTTT. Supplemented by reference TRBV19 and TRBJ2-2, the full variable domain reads DGGITQSPKYLFRKEGQNVTLSCEQNLNHDAMYWYRQDPGQGLRLIYYSQIVNDFQKGDIAEGYSVSREKKESFPLTVTSAQKNPTAFYLCASAPGEANTGELFFGEGSRLTVL.

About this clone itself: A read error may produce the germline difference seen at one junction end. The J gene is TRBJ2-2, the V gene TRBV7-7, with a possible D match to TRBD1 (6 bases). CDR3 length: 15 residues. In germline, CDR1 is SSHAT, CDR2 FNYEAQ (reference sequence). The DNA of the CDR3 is TGTGCTAGCAGCATGGACAGTCCGTTCACCGGGGAGCTGTTTTTT. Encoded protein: CASSMDSPFTGELFF.

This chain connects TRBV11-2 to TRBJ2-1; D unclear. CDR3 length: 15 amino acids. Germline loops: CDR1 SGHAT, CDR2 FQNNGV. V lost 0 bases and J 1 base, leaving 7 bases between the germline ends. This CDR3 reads CASSLEGNSYNEQFF. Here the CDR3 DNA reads TGTGCCAGCAGCTTAGAGGGCAATTCCTACAATGAGCAGTTCTTC. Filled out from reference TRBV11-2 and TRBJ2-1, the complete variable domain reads EAGVAQSPRYKIIEKRQSVAFWCNPISGHATLYWYQQILGQGPKLLIQFQNNGVVDDSQLPKDRFSAERLKGVDSTLKIQPAKLEDSAVYLCASSLEGNSYNEQFFGPGTRLTVL.

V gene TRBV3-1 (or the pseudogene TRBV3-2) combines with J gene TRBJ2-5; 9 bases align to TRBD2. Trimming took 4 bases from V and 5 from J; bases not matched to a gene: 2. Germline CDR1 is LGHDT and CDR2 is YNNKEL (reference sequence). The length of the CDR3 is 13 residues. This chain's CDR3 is CASSLGLAETQYF. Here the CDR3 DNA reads TGTGCCAGCAGCCTAGGACTAGCGGAGACCCAGTACTTC.

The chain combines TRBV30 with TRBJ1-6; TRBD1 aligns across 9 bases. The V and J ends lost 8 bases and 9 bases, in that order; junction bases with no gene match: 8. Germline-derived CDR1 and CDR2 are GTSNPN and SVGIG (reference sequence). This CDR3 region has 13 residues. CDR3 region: CAAEQGARSPLHF. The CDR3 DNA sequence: TGTGCCGCAGAACAGGGGGCGCGTTCACCCCTCCACTTT.